This T cell receptor (beta chain) was found in a study of blood T cell repertoires in COVID-19. Looking at the study overall: Sources were T cells, B-cell-depleted T cells, or PBMCs; the material itself was cDNA or gDNA.

Authors' data handling: Estimates of nucleated cell counts were drawn from the amplification of reference gene primers. Sequenced by immunoSEQ multiplex PCR; TCRdb stores in-frame clones only, minus some. D and trimming were read from the DNA, whereas the V and J calls and clone size are those reported in that table. The table has around 140,000 clones, around 84% seen once. V was pared by 1 base and J by 0 bases, with 8 bases of the junction left unmatched. Germline V lookup: CDR1 SGHDN, CDR2 FVKESK. This CDR3 has 17 amino acids. Everyone who took part was about 18 to 90 years old, and they came from roughly 25 US areas.

The chain recombines TRBV14 with TRBJ1-1, with 7 bases matching TRBD1. The TCR comes from a man in his forties with acute COVID-19. Sequencing was performed on PBMCs or T cells enriched from blood (not recorded which). For the CDR3, the DNA is TGTGCCAGCAGCCAAGGCCGCCGAGGGACAGTGAACACTGAAGCTTTCTTT. It is translated as CASSQGRRGTVNTEAFF. The full variable domain, in which reference TRBV14 and TRBJ1-1 provide the parts outside the CDR3, is EAGVTQFPSHSVIEKGQTVTLRCDPISGHDNLYWYRRVMGKEIKFLLHFVKESKQDESGMPNNRFLAERTGGTYSTLKVQPAELEDSGVYFCASSQGRRGTVNTEAFFGQGTRLTVV.